Below, 11 T cell receptor beta chains from the same sample are listed, as sequenced in a study of OX40 agonist ivuxolimab in advanced cancers. Libraries were constructed by the immunoSEQ multiplex PCR assay. TCRdb stores this immuneACCESS table with in-frame sequences only. Part of the clones is absent; in the studies checked, under half of the shortfall reflects unresolved V genes, and no reason is known for the rest. This sample comprises 65,000 to 85,000 clones, about 85% of them detected only once. 2% to 2.5% of the sample belongs to the ten largest clones. The starting material was CD4+ or CD8+ T cells sorted from blood, obtained in a trial of the OX40 agonist ivuxolimab. These receptors originate from an adult with an advanced solid tumor such as melanoma, head and neck, liver or kidney cancer.

The chain is built from TRBV5-4 and TRBJ1-3, with D unclear. The V end was cut by 3 bases, the J end by 0 bases, with 7 bases between. The V gene's germline CDR1 is SGHNT and CDR2 YYREEE (reference sequence). The CDR3 has 14 residues. Here the CDR3 DNA reads TGTGCCAGCAGCTCACCGAACTCTGGAAACACCATATATTTT. It codes for CASSSPNSGNTIYF.

This clone showed up just once. The gene calls are TRBV6-6 and TRBJ2-4; D not resolved. Trimming shortened V by 9 bases and J by 2 bases, and 8 bases separated the two germline ends. Looked up from germline, CDR1 is MNHNY and CDR2 is SVGAGI (reference sequence). This CDR3 comprises 12 residues. The CDR3 protein is CASWGTKNIQYF. The CDR3 nucleotides are TGTGCCAGTTGGGGAACCAAAAACATTCAGTACTTC.

The genes are TRBV28 and TRBJ2-7, with 12 bases identical to TRBD1. Germline lookup yields CDR1 MDHEN and CDR2 SYDVKM. There are 15 residues in the CDR3. Trimming cost V 5 bases and J 3 bases; bases outside gene matches: 5. The CDR3 region is CASSGGTGGLYEQYF. As DNA, the CDR3 is TGTGCCAGCAGTGGAGGGACAGGGGGCCTCTACGAGCAGTACTTC.

The CDR3 sequence is CASSLGAGWNTEAFF. CDR3 coding DNA: TGTGCCAGCAGCTTGGGCGCAGGCTGGAACACTGAAGCTTTCTTT. The gene calls are TRBV5-8 and TRBJ1-1; D uncertain. The CDR3 has 15 residues. Germline V lookup: CDR1 SGHTS, CDR2 YDEGEE. V was trimmed by 0 bases and J by 1 base, leaving 10 bases between them.

The chain recombines TRBV5-5 with TRBJ2-5; TRBD1 might be the D (6 bases). Trimming cost V 4 bases and J 4 bases, with 17 bases left between them. From germline, CDR1 is SGHKS and CDR2 YYEKEE (reference sequence). This CDR3 spans 15 amino acids. The CDR3 region has the DNA TGTGCCAGCAGCCAGGTACAGGGACGGGGAGAGACCCAGTACTTC. Its translation is CASSQVQGRGETQYF.

The V call is TRBV7-3, the J call TRBJ1-1; a weak D match, TRBD1 (5 bases). CDR3 length: 13 residues. The germline gives CDR1 SGHTA, CDR2 FQGTGA. V lost 1 base and J lost 7, with 10 bases in between. The CDR3 coding sequence is TGTGCCAGCAGCTTAAACCAGGGCGATGAAGCTTTCTTT. It is translated as CASSLNQGDEAFF.

The V gene is TRBV28, the J gene TRBJ2-5; D uncertain. This CDR3 spans 15 amino acids. Between the trimmed V and J ends, which lost 5 bases and 2 bases, there was a span of 15 bases. The germline CDR1 and CDR2 sequences are MDHEN and SYDVKM. CDR3 DNA sequence: TGTGCCAGCAGTCACCGTACAACAGATCAAGAGACCCAGTACTTC. This gives the protein CASSHRTTDQETQYF.

V is TRBV7-8 and J is TRBJ2-1; D is unclear. The CDR3 has 15 residues. CDR1 is SGHVS, CDR2 FQNEAQ, per germline. Between the trimmed V and J ends, which lost 4 bases and 0 bases, there was a span of 10 bases. This CDR3 reads CASSYLVSSYNEQFF. The CDR3 nucleotides are TGTGCCAGCAGCTACTTAGTGAGCTCCTACAATGAGCAGTTCTTC. Full variable domain (rest looked up from reference TRBV7-8 and TRBJ2-1): GAGVSQSPRYKVAKRGQDVALRCDPISGHVSLFWYQQALGQGPEFLTYFQNEAQLDKSGLPSDRFFAERPEGSVSTLKIQRTQQEDSAVYLCASSYLVSSYNEQFFGPGTRLTVL.

The rearrangement joins TRBV27 to TRBJ2-5; 15 bases are a match to TRBD2. There are 16 residues in the CDR3. Germline V gene lookup returns CDR1 MNHEY and CDR2 SMNVEV (reference sequence). V was pared by 4 bases and J by 4 bases, with 4 bases of the junction left unmatched. The CDR3 is CASSSWTSGRGETQYF. CDR3 nucleotide sequence: TGTGCCAGCAGTTCGTGGACTAGCGGGAGGGGAGAGACCCAGTACTTC.

The chain carries TRBV2 and TRBJ2-1, with 14 bases identical to TRBD2. Germline trimming cut 5 bases from V and 4 bases from J; bases unmatched to any gene: 1. Germline assignment: CDR1 SNHLY and CDR2 FYNNEI. The CDR3 covers 15 residues. The CDR3 coding sequence is TGTGCCAGCAGTCGGACTAGCGGGAGGTACAATGAGCAGTTCTTC. Residues: CASSRTSGRYNEQFF.

V and J are TRBV28 and TRBJ2-5, with 8 bases identical to TRBD1. Germline-derived CDR1 and CDR2 are MDHEN and SYDVKM. This CDR3 has 14 amino acids. The ends lost 5 bases at V and 5 bases at J; junction bases unmatched: 7. The CDR3 nucleotides are TGTGCCAGCAGTCAGGGTACAGGGGGTGAGACCCAGTACTTC. It encodes CASSQGTGGETQYF.